The rows below give T cell receptor beta chains drawn from one sample of a study of OX40 agonist ivuxolimab in advanced cancers. Measured with immunoSEQ multiplex PCR; TCRdb has only the in-frame clones, and not every one. The sample records 20,000 to 25,000 clones, under 85% being singletons. Sequenced material: CD4+ or CD8+ T cells sorted from blood, taken in a trial of the OX40 agonist ivuxolimab. Receptors originate from an adult with an advanced solid tumor such as melanoma, head and neck, liver or kidney cancer. Each CDR3 is given with its conserved first and last residue. Fields, in order: V gene, clone size, D gene, J gene, CDR3 protein, CDR3 DNA. A D gene is named only where the DNA matches it firmly. Expanded clones get a size class; other rows say once, few or many, or leave the size out.

TRBV15	.	.	TRBJ1-4	CATSRGPTANEKLFF	TGTGCCACCAGCAGAGGACCGACTGCTAATGAAAAACTGTTTTTT
TRBV5-1	.	.	TRBJ2-7	CASSLGGGYEQYF	TGCGCCAGCAGCTTGGGAGGCGGATACGAGCAGTACTTC
TRBV4-1	once	.	TRBJ1-2	CASSQALAFYGYTF	TGCGCCAGCAGCCAAGCCTTAGCCTTCTATGGCTACACCTTC
TRBV5-5	.	TRBD2	TRBJ2-5	CASSLALAGGRETQYF	TGTGCCAGCAGCTTGGCTCTAGCGGGGGGGCGAGAGACCCAGTACTTC
TRBV11-3	.	TRBD2	TRBJ2-3	CASSLGTGTSGDTDTQYF	TGTGCCAGCAGCTTAGGAACAGGGACTAGCGGGGACACAGATACGCAGTATTTT
TRBV11-2	.	.	TRBJ1-2	CASGISNYGYTF	TGTGCCAGCGGGATTTCTAACTATGGCTACACCTTC
TRBV9	.	.	TRBJ2-7	CASSPSGNSYEQYF	TGTGCCAGCAGCCCATCAGGGAACTCCTACGAGCAGTACTTC
TRBV5-5	.	.	TRBJ1-2	CASSLAGVTYGYTF	TGTGCCAGCAGCTTGGCCGGGGTTACCTATGGCTACACCTTC
TRBV6-1	.	.	TRBJ1-2	CASSDRPLGTRGYTF	TGTGCCAGCAGTGATAGGCCCCTCGGGACTAGGGGCTACACCTTC
TRBV28	.	.	TRBJ2-3	CASSLRVSRATDTQYF	TGTGCCAGCAGTTTAAGAGTTAGCAGGGCCACAGATACGCAGTATTTT
TRBV30	.	.	TRBJ1-1	CAWSVQAGINTEAFF	TGTGCCTGGAGTGTACAGGCCGGGATCAACACTGAAGCTTTCTTT
TRBV30	.	.	TRBJ2-3	CAWTLLRGFTDTQYF	TGTGCCTGGACCCTATTGCGGGGATTCACAGATACGCAGTATTTT
TRBV11-2	.	.	TRBJ1-2	CASSLDSFYGYTF	TGTGCCAGCAGCTTGGACAGTTTCTATGGCTACACCTTC
TRBV11-3	few	TRBD2	TRBJ2-5	CASSEASGFQETQYF	TGTGCCAGCTCAGAGGCTAGCGGTTTCCAAGAGACCCAGTACTTC
TRBV27	.	.	TRBJ2-5	CASSLVGQQETQYF	TGTGCCAGCAGTTTAGTAGGACAGCAAGAGACCCAGTACTTC
TRBV7-7	.	.	TRBJ1-3	CASSLGQESLISGNTIYF	TGTGCCAGCAGCTTAGGACAGGAGAGTCTTATCTCTGGAAACACCATATATTTT